One and the same sample provided the 12 T cell receptor beta chains below, sequenced in a study of Ad26.COV2.S vaccination and SARS-CoV-2 variants (dated by TCRdb to about 2021). The treatment or condition label corresponds to: 19 received Ad26.COV2.S at low or high dose, single or two shots; roughly five received placebo; per-sample allocation not given. For vaccine and placebo recipients, the sequenced repertoires came from samples collected on day 63 after the first injection. The library was built by means of the immunoSEQ multiplex PCR assay. Held by TCRdb, this immuneACCESS table contains in-frame sequences only and omits some clones. Under half of the omission traces to an unresolved V gene where checked; the cause of the rest is unknown. The sample contains approximately 420,000 clones, approximately 87% of them found a single time. The ten largest clonotypes hold 3.6% of the sample. The sample here was peripheral blood, taken in a trial of Ad26.COV2.S vaccine versus placebo. The receptors originated from a person aged 18-65 years who received the Ad26.COV2.S COVID-19 vaccine or a placebo.

The chain links TRBV6-1 to TRBJ2-7; D tentatively fits TRBD1 or TRBD2 (5 bases each). Germline assignment: CDR1 MNHNS and CDR2 SASEGT. This CDR3 is built from 15 residues. V gave up 3 bases and J gave up 2 bases, with 14 bases separating them. The CDR3 coding sequence is TGTGCCAGCAGTGAGGACTCTGCAGGGACCTACGAGCAGTACTTC. Translated, it gives CASSEDSAGTYEQYF.

This clone is a singleton in its sample. The CDR3 loop reads CASKLNRDRVAKLFF. The CDR3 DNA is TGTGCCAGCAAACTAAACCGGGACAGGGTGGCAAAACTGTTTTTT. J is TRBJ1-4 and V is TRBV19, with 9 bases identical to TRBD1. After removal of 9 bases from V and 10 bases from J, the junction contained 15 bases not matched to a gene. The CDR3 is 15 amino acids. Germline lookup yields CDR1 LNHDA and CDR2 SQIVND (reference sequence).

This chain uses TRBV24-1 with TRBJ2-2; 7 bases match TRBD1. Germline lookup yields CDR1 KGHDR and CDR2 SFDVKD. The CDR3 covers 16 residues. Trimming removed 4 bases from V and 4 bases from J; junction bases left unmatched: 8. CDR3 in DNA: TGTGCCACCAGTGACTCATCCGGGACAGCCACCGGGGAGCTGTTTTTT. As protein: CATSDSSGTATGELFF.

The chain links TRBV5-4 to TRBJ1-6, with TRBD1 as a possible D gene (5 bases). Germline values: CDR1 SGHNT, CDR2 YYREEE (reference sequence). The V end lost 1 base, the J end lost 14 bases, and 10 bases lay between the germline ends. The CDR3 is 12 amino acids. CDR3 loop: CASSLTEGSLHF. DNA for the CDR3: TGTGCCAGCAGCTTGACGGAGGGGTCCCTCCACTTT.

V gene TRBV6-2 or TRBV6-3 combines with J gene TRBJ2-3, with 7 bases identical to TRBD2. Trimming at V came to 5 bases and at J to 0 bases, leaving 8 bases not matched to a gene. The germline V gene encodes CDR1 MNHEY and CDR2 SVGEGT. This CDR3 has 16 residues. The CDR3 reads CASSATSPTSTDTQYF. CDR3 bases: TGTGCCAGCAGTGCGACTAGCCCTACTAGCACAGATACGCAGTATTTT.

The chain recombines TRBV7-3 with TRBJ2-1; no definite D call. Germline V CDR1 and CDR2: SGHTA, FQGTGA. V lost 1 base to trimming and J lost 5 bases, with 9 bases between them. This CDR3 has 14 amino acids. Here the CDR3 reads CASSLSPRHNEQFF. CDR3 DNA sequence: TGTGCCAGCAGCTTAAGTCCGAGGCACAATGAGCAGTTCTTC.

This clone was seen just once. V gene TRBV28 combines with J gene TRBJ2-3, with a tentative D call TRBD2 (6 bases). CDR1 and CDR2 (germline): MDHEN, SYDVKM. The V gene lost 6 bases and the J gene lost 2 bases, with 15 bases spanning the gap. The CDR3 is made up of 15 amino acids. The CDR3 nucleotides read TGTGCCAGCAGCCCCGGGACTGGAAACACAGATACGCAGTATTTT. It codes for CASSPGTGNTDTQYF.

The V call is TRBV9, the J call TRBJ2-3; unclear D gene. V gave up 0 bases and J gave up 4 bases, with 9 bases separating them. The CDR3 runs 14 residues. Germline assignment: CDR1 SGDLS and CDR2 YYNGEE. CDR3: CASSVAGWADTQYF. In DNA, the CDR3 is TGTGCCAGCAGCGTAGCTGGTTGGGCAGATACGCAGTATTTT.

V gene TRBV7-2 combines with J gene TRBJ2-6; D possibly corresponds to TRBD1 (6 bases). The CDR3 length is 19 residues. Trimming removed 6 bases at V and 1 base at J, with 22 bases between. Germline V CDR1 and CDR2: SGHTA, FQGNSA. CDR3 protein: CASRERMDSTISGANVLTF. As DNA, the CDR3 is TGTGCCAGCAGGGAACGAATGGACAGTACTATTTCTGGGGCCAACGTCCTGACTTTC.

The V and J genes are TRBV28 and TRBJ2-1, with D hard to call. The CDR3 length is 14 residues. Looked up from germline, CDR1 is MDHEN and CDR2 is SYDVKM. V dropped 5 bases and J dropped 7 bases, with 15 bases sitting between them. CDR3 loop: CASSPRTAPNEQFF. In nucleotides, the CDR3 is TGTGCCAGCAGTCCCAGGACGGCCCCAAATGAGCAGTTCTTC.

The chain couples TRBV9 to TRBJ2-2; D unresolved. The V and J ends lost 0 bases and 0 bases respectively, with 3 bases between them. The CDR3 consists of 14 residues. Germline-derived CDR1 and CDR2 are SGDLS and YYNGEE. The chain's CDR3 is CASSVVANTGELFF. CDR3 nucleotides: TGTGCCAGCAGCGTAGTCGCGAACACCGGGGAGCTGTTTTTT.

The chain carries TRBV7-2 and TRBJ2-5; 7 nucleotides agree with TRBD2. V lost 1 base, J lost 1 base, and 3 bases stayed unmatched. The CDR3 sequence is 15 residues long. CDR1 is SGHTA and CDR2 is FQGNSA in the germline V gene. The CDR3 nucleotides read TGTGCCAGCAGCTTAGGAGCGGGGATCCAAGAGACCCAGTACTTC. Protein product: CASSLGAGIQETQYF. The variable domain in full, with the rest retrieved from reference TRBV7-2 and TRBJ2-5, is GAGVSQSPSNKVTEKGKDVELRCDPISGHTALYWYRQSLGQGLEFLIYFQGNSAPDKSGLPSDRFSAERTGGSVSTLTIQRTQQEDSAVYLCASSLGAGIQETQYFGPGTRLLVL.